This T cell receptor (beta chain) appears in the sequencing data of a study of neoadjuvant anti-PD-1 for oral cavity cancer. On the study more broadly: Patients without progression got a fourth dose around day 43.

As to time point: after neoadjuvant nivolumab, at surgical resection. With respect to this clone: A read error may account for a junction end that differs from germline.

Germline CDR1 and CDR2: MNHEY and SMNVEV (reference sequence). This CDR3 has 14 residues. Profiling relied on immunoSEQ multiplex PCR, and the TCRdb table lists in-frame clones only, not all of them. Among 68,000 or so clones, approximately 81% were seen once, and the ten largest hold about 3.7%. The sample in question was PBMCs, obtained after nivolumab (anti-PD-1) treatment. The TCR was taken from a person between 40 and 80 years old with oral cavity squamous cell carcinoma. The V gene is TRBV27, the J gene TRBJ1-2, with D possibly TRBD1 on 6 matching bases. This CDR3 is CASSVSGTTYGYTF. The CDR3 DNA reads as TGTGCCAGCAGTGTATCCGGGACAACCTATGGCTACACCTTC.